One T cell receptor (beta chain) is described in this entry. Assay: immunoSEQ multiplex PCR; the TCRdb copy retains only in-frame clones and omits some. The sample shows about 30,000 clones, roughly 90% of them seen only once. The data stem from a study of lymphopenia after photon versus proton radiotherapy. Germline values: CDR1 LNHDA, CDR2 SQIVND (reference sequence). The V end was cut by 7 bases, the J end by 0 bases, with 15 bases between. The CDR3 covers 15 residues. The material sequenced was peripheral blood, taken from a patient treated with photon-based radiotherapy. This receptor was taken from a woman aged 50 to 65 with pancreatic cancer. The J gene is TRBJ1-2, the V gene TRBV19; maybe TRBD1 (5 bases). This CDR3 reads CASTPGTPANYGYTF. CDR3 DNA: TGTGCCAGTACCCCTGGGACGCCAGCTAACTATGGCTACACCTTC.